The 8 T cell receptor beta chains presented below share a single source sample, sequenced in a study of CD8+CD57+ T cells in acquired aplastic anemia. For CDR3 and TCR beta VDJ profiling, genomic DNA was the template used. MiXCR, run by TCRdb on the reads, gives a single entry per CDR3 protein. This sample yields more than 150,000 distinct CDR3 sequences, of which under 50% are seen a single time; about 1.7% belongs to the top ten. All sequencing subjects had displayed CD8+CD57+ cell expansion on flow cytometry. The sequencing sample was made of sorted CD4+, CD8+, or CD8+CD57+ T cells (not recorded which) from PBMCs. These receptors were obtained from a human donor with aplastic anemia.

This clonotype is medium-sized within its sample. The chain uses TRBV24-1 and TRBJ1-2, with 7 nucleotides matching TRBD1. CDR3 length: 14 amino acids. Germline V gene lookup returns CDR1 KGHDR and CDR2 SFDVKD. The V gene end was trimmed by 7 bases and the J gene end by 5 bases; junction bases not matched to a gene: 9. The CDR3 loop is CATSTQGEEYGYTF. The CDR3 DNA follows: TGTGCCACCAGCACCCAGGGGGAAGAGTATGGCTACACCTTC.

A single count supports this clonotype. The chain uses TRBV20-1 and TRBJ1-5; TRBD1 agrees at 7 bases. The CDR3 extends over 13 amino acids. Germline V gene data show CDR1 as DFQATT and CDR2 as SNEGSKA (reference sequence). The J segment lost 7 bases and the V segment lost 5 bases, leaving 8 bases of the junction unmatched. CDR3 nucleotide sequence: TGCAGTGCTCCCTCGACAGGGAGGCAGCCCCAGCATTTT. Translating it yields CSAPSTGRQPQHF.

The table lists this clonotype with a few counts. The J gene is TRBJ1-3, the V gene TRBV6-2 or TRBV6-3; weak D call: TRBD1 (5 bases). The CDR3 extends over 17 amino acids. Trimming left V 6 bases short and J 3 bases short, with 21 bases between. Germline lookup yields CDR1 MNHEY and CDR2 SVGEGT. This chain's CDR3 is CASSYVRGAASGNTIYF. CDR3 sequence (DNA): TGTGCCAGCAGCTACGTGCGTGGGGCAGCCAGTGGAAACACCATATATTTT.

CDR3 nucleotides: TGTGCCACCAGCAGTAACCCGGGGCAGGGGGCGGAGGAGCTGTTTTTT. Amino acids: CATSSNPGQGAEELFF. The rearrangement links TRBV15 to TRBJ2-2, with 8 bases that match TRBD1. The V gene's germline CDR1 is LNHNV and CDR2 YYDKDF (reference sequence). The CDR3 runs 16 residues. The ends lost 3 bases at V and 10 bases at J; junction bases unmatched: 13. Filled out from reference TRBV15 and TRBJ2-2, the complete variable domain reads DAMVIQNPRYQVTQFGKPVTLSCSQTLNHNVMYWYQQKSSQAPKLLFHYYDKDFNNEADTPDNFQSRRPNTSFCFLDIRSPGLGDTAMYLCATSSNPGQGAEELFFGEGSRLTVL.

On this clonotype itself: At one end, the junction sequence differs from germline, possibly due to a read error. This chain uses TRBV5-1 with TRBJ2-7; perhaps TRBD1 as D (6 bases). The CDR3 spans 16 residues. The germline V gene has CDR1 SGHRS and CDR2 YFSETQ. CDR3 in amino acids: CASSLGKVGAIYGQYF. The CDR3, as DNA: TGCGCCAGCAGCTTGGGGAAGGTGGGGGCGATCTACGGGCAGTACTTC.

This clonotype was counted at least ten times. The chain carries TRBV4-2 and TRBJ2-2; 11 nucleotides match TRBD2. Germline CDR1 LGHNA, CDR2 YNFKEQ. V was clipped by 4 bases and J by 0 bases; unmatched bases: 7. This CDR3 comprises 18 residues. The CDR3 DNA reads TGTGCCAGCAGCCGACTGACGGGACTAGCGGCGAACACCGGGGAGCTGTTTTTT. Protein sequence: CASSRLTGLAANTGELFF.

This clonotype has just a few counts. The chain carries TRBV12-3 or TRBV12-4 and TRBJ1-2; TRBD1 is a possible D gene (5 bases). Trimming removed 6 bases from V and 2 bases from J, with 19 bases in between. This CDR3 is 16 amino acids long. The DNA for the CDR3 is TGTGCCAGCAGCTACATTGGGGGGGGGAGGAACTATGGCTACACCTTC. It is translated as CASSYIGGGRNYGYTF.

The rearrangement joins TRBV4-3 to TRBJ1-6; no definite D call. Germline CDR1 and CDR2: LGHNA and YSLEER. The germline V and J ends were trimmed by 1 base and 10 bases, with 11 bases remaining between them. The CDR3 is 14 residues long. Written as DNA, the CDR3 is TGCGCCAGCAGCCAAGCAAAGGAACGGTCACCCCTCCACTTT. This gives the protein CASSQAKERSPLHF.